What follows is one T cell receptor beta chain and its context. Germline loops: CDR1 SGHNT, CDR2 YENEEA. V was clipped by 5 bases and J by 7 bases, with 8 bases between them. This CDR3 comprises 12 residues. The entry originates in a study of shared clonotypes between healthy human individuals. The method was immunoSEQ multiplex PCR; TCRdb's version includes in-frame clones alone and lacks a portion of them. The table shows about 1 million clones, with about 74% occurring only once. The receptor was isolated from a man between 18 and 35 years old in good health. Sequenced: memory CD4+ T cells sorted from blood. Subset of the sample: CD45RA-negative fraction. This chain joins TRBV11-3 and TRBJ2-2, with D possibly matching TRBD1 (5 bases). This CDR3 is CASSAGLGELFF. The CDR3 DNA reads TGTGCCAGCAGCGCAGGGCTCGGGGAGCTGTTTTTT. The full variable domain, with the rest looked up from reference TRBV11-3 and TRBJ2-2, is EAGVVQSPRYKIIEKKQPVAFWCNPISGHNTLYWYLQNLGQGPELLIRYENEEAVDDSQLPKDRFSAERLKGVDSTLKIQPAELGDSAVYLCASSAGLGELFFGEGSRLTVL.